The 30 T cell receptor beta chains below were found in one sample sequenced in a study of identical twins. TCRdb re-derived calls from the 5' RACE reads in MiXCR, one entry per CDR3 protein. The data show approximately 630,000 distinct CDR3 sequences, under 8.5% seen once. The data were also submitted as part of a second study, on yellow fever vaccine responses in identical twins.

Input material: PBMCs. Source of these receptors: a woman aged 18 to 35 in good health.

This clonotype was seen ten or more times. The V call is TRBV28, the J call TRBJ1-2; D is ambiguous. The V end was cut by 6 bases, the J end by 1 base, with 9 bases between. There are 13 residues in the CDR3. CDR1 and CDR2 (germline): MDHEN, SYDVKM. Here the CDR3 DNA reads TGTGCCAGCAGAAGTAGGGTTAACTATGGCTACACCTTC. It specifies CASRSRVNYGYTF.

This clonotype was counted only a few times. This chain links TRBV18 with TRBJ2-1; 9 bases align to TRBD1. Germline V lookup: CDR1 KGHSH, CDR2 LQKENI. This CDR3 is built from 17 residues. Trimming took 1 base from V and 7 from J; bases not matched to a gene: 11. The CDR3 loop reads CASSPRKPGTGTNEQFF. DNA for the CDR3: TGTGCCAGCTCACCACGAAAACCCGGGACAGGGACAAATGAGCAGTTCTTC.

This clonotype has a handful of counts. The genes are TRBV6-5 and TRBJ1-1, with D possibly being TRBD1 (5 bases). Germline V gene lookup returns CDR1 MNHEY and CDR2 SVGAGI. The CDR3 length is 14 residues. Trimming stripped 0 bases from V and 5 bases from J, with 10 bases between. Here the CDR3 DNA reads TGTGCCAGCAGTTACTCGAAAGGGGTAACTGAAGCTTTCTTT. Protein: CASSYSKGVTEAFF.

This clonotype was recorded many times. The DNA for the CDR3 is TGCGCCAGCAGCTTGGGACAGGTCAATGAAAAACTGTTTTTT. It is translated as CASSLGQVNEKLFF. The chain links TRBV5-1 to TRBJ1-4, with D possibly being TRBD1 (6 bases). Germline assignment: CDR1 SGHRS and CDR2 YFSETQ. The CDR3 is 14 amino acids. Trimming removed 0 bases at V and 5 bases at J, with 8 bases between.

The chain has TRBV20-1 and TRBJ1-5; 10 bases match TRBD1. The CDR3 loop spans 13 amino acids. Germline V CDR1 and CDR2: DFQATT, SNEGSKA (reference sequence). Trimming at V came to 8 bases and at J to 7 bases, leaving 8 bases not matched to a gene. CDR3 in DNA: TGCAGTTTTTCAGGGACAGGGGAACAGCCCCAGCATTTT. Its translation: CSFSGTGEQPQHF.

A few counts support this clonotype. J is TRBJ2-1 and V is TRBV19; 14 positions agree with TRBD2. After removal of 8 bases from V and 7 bases from J, the junction contained 13 bases not matched to a gene. The CDR3 extends over 17 amino acids. Germline V lookup: CDR1 LNHDA, CDR2 SQIVND (reference sequence). The CDR3 protein is CASGRTSGGSKANEQFF. The CDR3 DNA sequence: TGTGCCAGTGGACGGACTAGCGGGGGGTCAAAGGCGAATGAGCAGTTCTTC.

Worth noting for this clonotype: Germline is not matched at one junction end, which may reflect a read error. The V gene is TRBV3-1, the J gene TRBJ2-7; 9 nucleotides line up with TRBD2. CDR1 is LGHDT and CDR2 is YNNKEL in the germline V gene (reference sequence). This CDR3 contains 14 residues. CDR3 bases: TGTGCCAGCAGTCCTCTGGGACTAGCCTACGTGCAGTACTTC. Protein sequence: CASSPLGLAYVQYF.

This clonotype was found many times. The V gene is TRBV11-2, the J gene TRBJ2-2; 8 bases agree with TRBD2. CDR3 size: 16 residues. V trimming: 6 bases; J trimming: 2 bases; junction bases outside the gene matches: 8. Germline lookup yields CDR1 SGHAT and CDR2 FQNNGV. This CDR3 reads CASSPWTSRNTGELFF. CDR3 DNA: TGTGCCAGCAGTCCTTGGACTAGCAGAAACACCGGGGAGCTGTTTTTT.

V gene TRBV12-3 or TRBV12-4 combines with J gene TRBJ2-1; 9 bases align to TRBD2. Trimming cost V 6 bases and J 0 bases; bases outside gene matches: 3. The CDR3 covers 15 residues. The CDR3 nucleotides read TGTGCCAGCAGGAATAGCGGGAGCTCCTACAATGAGCAGTTCTTC. Amino acids: CASRNSGSSYNEQFF.

This clonotype was observed a handful of times. CDR3 in amino acids: CASSQGPGLSTDTQYF. CDR3 coding DNA: TGTGCCAGCAGCCAAGGACCGGGACTGAGCACAGATACGCAGTATTTT. The chain carries TRBV3-1 and TRBJ2-3; D might be TRBD2 (6 bases). Trimming stripped 1 base from V and 0 bases from J, with 11 bases between. Germline V gene lookup returns CDR1 LGHDT and CDR2 YNNKEL (reference sequence). The CDR3 has 16 amino acids.

This chain links TRBV20-1 with TRBJ1-5; D is undetermined. V lost 6 bases and J lost 11, with 14 bases in between. The CDR3 covers 11 residues. CDR1 and CDR2 (germline): DFQATT, SNEGSKA (reference sequence). CDR3 DNA: TGCAGTGCGACCCACGGGTTGGCCCAGCATTTT. Protein product: CSATHGLAQHF.

In its sample, this clonotype was seen a few times. This chain connects TRBV7-9 to TRBJ2-1; TRBD1 matches 7 bases. The CDR3 is made up of 15 amino acids. The germline gives CDR1 SEHNR, CDR2 FQNEAQ (reference sequence). V trimming: 0 bases; J trimming: 12 bases; junction bases outside the gene matches: 11. CDR3 in amino acids: CASSLANQGVEGQFF. The CDR3 DNA reads TGTGCCAGCAGCTTAGCGAACCAGGGGGTAGAGGGGCAGTTCTTC.

This chain links TRBV3-1 with TRBJ2-6; D remains ambiguous. This CDR3 is built from 17 residues. The germline V and J ends were trimmed by 4 bases and 0 bases, with 13 bases remaining between them. Per germline, CDR1 LGHDT and CDR2 YNNKEL (reference sequence). The CDR3 DNA sequence: TGTGCCAGCAGCCGGGCAGGTCTATCCTCTGGGGCCAACGTCCTGACTTTC. Protein product: CASSRAGLSSGANVLTF.

This clonotype was counted a few times. The chain links TRBV10-3 to TRBJ1-5, with D perhaps matching TRBD1 (5 bases). V gave up 4 bases and J gave up 0 bases, with 7 bases separating them. The CDR3 sequence is 14 residues long. The germline V gene encodes CDR1 ENHRY and CDR2 SYGVKD. CDR3 sequence reads: CAISAGDSNQPQHF. The CDR3 DNA reads TGTGCCATCAGTGCGGGGGATAGCAATCAGCCCCAGCATTTT.

This clonotype has a count of ten or more. V and J are TRBV24-1 and TRBJ2-3, with a possible D match to TRBD1 (6 bases). The CDR3 spans 13 residues. Germline CDR1 reads KGHDR; CDR2 reads SFDVKD. With 10 bases removed from V and 0 bases from J, the gap between germline ends came to 10 bases. In DNA, the CDR3 is TGTGCCACTTCGGACAGTAGCACAGATACGCAGTATTTT. Translating it yields CATSDSSTDTQYF.

This clonotype was counted at least ten times. The V gene is TRBV24-1, the J gene TRBJ2-3; D is ambiguous. The CDR3 extends over 15 amino acids. Trimming took off 5 bases at V and 0 bases at J, with 11 bases between the two ends. Germline assignment: CDR1 KGHDR and CDR2 SFDVKD. CDR3 DNA sequence: TGTGCCACCAGTGTTCGAGGAACCAGCACAGATACGCAGTATTTT. Protein: CATSVRGTSTDTQYF.

This clonotype was detected ten times or more. A read error may account for a junction end that differs from germline. The chain carries TRBV5-1 and TRBJ2-5, with D tentatively TRBD2 (5 bases). The CDR3 has 14 residues. From germline, CDR1 is SGHRS and CDR2 YFSETQ. The CDR3 loop reads CASSLGLAGETQYF. CDR3 DNA sequence: TGTGCCAGCAGCTTAGGCCTAGCAGGAGAGACCCAGTACTTC.

CDR3 nucleotides: TGCAGTGCTCCTTATGGGCCCTCCTACGAGCAGTACTTC. Translating it yields CSAPYGPSYEQYF. The gene calls are TRBV20-1 and TRBJ2-7; D unclear. The germline V gene encodes CDR1 DFQATT and CDR2 SNEGSKA (reference sequence). V lost 5 bases to trimming and J lost 0 bases, with 11 bases between them. This CDR3 spans 13 amino acids.

The chain combines TRBV29-1 with TRBJ2-2; D is ambiguous. CDR3 length: 14 amino acids. Germline values: CDR1 SQVTM, CDR2 ANQGSEA. Trimming removed 4 bases at V and 0 bases at J, with 9 bases between. DNA for the CDR3: TGCAGCGTTGGAGCTCAGACGAACACCGGGGAGCTGTTTTTT. Residues: CSVGAQTNTGELFF.

V gene TRBV5-1 combines with J gene TRBJ2-1; 7 bases are shared with TRBD2. Trimming removed 0 bases from V and 3 bases from J; junction bases left unmatched: 12. From germline, CDR1 is SGHRS and CDR2 YFSETQ. The CDR3 is made up of 18 amino acids. The CDR3 region is CASSLVRRERDFYNEQFF. CDR3 sequence (DNA): TGCGCCAGCAGCTTGGTGCGGCGGGAGAGGGATTTCTACAATGAGCAGTTCTTC.

This clonotype has ten or more counts. The rearrangement joins TRBV29-1 to TRBJ2-7, with TRBD1 matching 7 bases. The CDR3 is made up of 13 amino acids. Germline CDR1 SQVTM, CDR2 ANQGSEA. V dropped 5 bases and J dropped 2; count of bases not matched to a gene: 6. CDR3 bases: TGCAGCGTTCGTACAGGGGCCACCTACGAGCAGTACTTC. It translates to CSVRTGATYEQYF.

This clonotype was seen more than once but under ten times. The rearrangement uses TRBV6-5 and TRBJ2-7, with 7 bases fitting TRBD1. CDR1 MNHEY and CDR2 SVGAGI come from the germline V gene. The ends lost 0 bases at V and 7 bases at J; junction bases unmatched: 9. The CDR3 is made up of 15 amino acids. The CDR3 here is CASSYSGQTPGEQYV. In DNA, the CDR3 is TGTGCCAGCAGTTACTCGGGACAGACACCGGGAGAGCAGTACGTC.

A note on this clonotype: The junction departs from germline at one end; a sequencing error may be responsible. The chain has TRBV29-1 and TRBJ2-1; D is perhaps TRBD2 (6 bases). This CDR3 contains 12 residues. From germline, CDR1 is SQVTM and CDR2 ANQGSEA. CDR3 in DNA: TGCAGCGTTGCCGGGAGCTACAATGAGCTGTTCTTC. Translation: CSVAGSYNELFF.

This clonotype was detected many times. The rearrangement links TRBV4-2 to TRBJ2-1; unclear D gene. The CDR3 is made up of 15 amino acids. Germline V gene sequence: CDR1 LGHNA, CDR2 YNFKEQ. Trimming took 0 bases from V and 0 from J, leaving 6 bases between them. This CDR3 is CASSQEESSYNEQFF. The CDR3 nucleotides read TGTGCCAGCAGCCAAGAAGAGAGCTCCTACAATGAGCAGTTCTTC.

This clonotype appeared a few times. The chain has TRBV18 and TRBJ2-4; TRBD2 agrees at 8 bases. Trimming cost V 0 bases and J 0 bases; bases outside gene matches: 10. CDR3 length equals 19 residues. Germline values: CDR1 KGHSH, CDR2 LQKENI. DNA for the CDR3: TGTGCCAGCTCACCACCTCTCTCTAGCGGGCCGATAGCCAAAAACATTCAGTACTTC. Protein product: CASSPPLSSGPIAKNIQYF. Full variable domain (remainder filled in from reference TRBV18 and TRBJ2-4): NAGVMQNPRHLVRRRGQEARLRCSPMKGHSHVYWYRQLPEEGLKFMVYLQKENIIDESGMPKERFSAEFPKEGPSILRIQQVVRGDSAAYFCASSPPLSSGPIAKNIQYFGAGTRLSVL.

The table lists this clonotype with a few counts. This chain links TRBV5-1 with TRBJ1-2; maybe TRBD1 (5 bases). The germline V and J ends were trimmed by 1 base and 11 bases, with 12 bases remaining between them. Germline loops: CDR1 SGHRS, CDR2 YFSETQ. The CDR3 has 12 residues. CDR3 coding DNA: TGCGCCAGCAGCTTGATCGGGGGTGGGTACACCTTC. This codes for CASSLIGGGYTF.

This clonotype was counted only a few times. The CDR3 region has the DNA TGCAGTGCCTTTAGGCCAACGGGGGATCAGCCCCAGCATTTT. This sequence encodes CSAFRPTGDQPQHF. The chain combines TRBV20-1 with TRBJ1-5; maybe TRBD1 (5 bases). The CDR3 runs 14 residues. V gave up 6 bases and J gave up 5 bases, with 17 bases separating them. The germline CDR1 and CDR2 sequences are DFQATT and SNEGSKA (reference sequence).

This clonotype was seen many times. V and J are TRBV28 and TRBJ2-4; TRBD2 agrees at 11 bases. Per germline, CDR1 MDHEN and CDR2 SYDVKM. This CDR3 has 16 residues. Unmatched junction bases numbered 10, after V lost 6 bases and J lost 6 bases. The DNA of the CDR3 is TGTGCCAGCAGGCCACCCGGGACTAGCGGAGGAAACATTCAGTACTTC. Its protein is CASRPPGTSGGNIQYF.

Only a few counts were recorded for this clonotype. V gene TRBV5-1 combines with J gene TRBJ2-3, with D perhaps TRBD2 (6 bases). The CDR3 extends over 15 amino acids. The germline gives CDR1 SGHRS, CDR2 YFSETQ. Trimming removed 0 bases from V and 2 bases from J, with 10 bases in between. The CDR3 DNA follows: TGCGCCAGCAGCTTGGTCGGGGGAAACACAGATACGCAGTATTTT. This sequence encodes CASSLVGGNTDTQYF.

The V and J genes are TRBV20-1 and TRBJ2-1, with D perhaps matching TRBD2 (5 bases). V lost 3 bases and J 8 bases, leaving 17 bases between the germline ends. CDR3 length: 14 residues. CDR1 and CDR2 from the germline V gene are DFQATT and SNEGSKA (reference sequence). The CDR3 is CSASGPAVSDEQFF. CDR3 nucleotide sequence: TGCAGTGCTAGTGGACCAGCGGTTAGCGATGAGCAGTTCTTC.